Detailed here is one T cell receptor beta chain. Its specificity is unknown. Healthy bone marrow donors made up the donors. PCR amplification relied on 60 Vbeta primers (plus 13 Jbeta primers). Produced via immunoSEQ multiplex PCR; TCRdb's table is partial and in-frame only. The sample holds 190,000 or so clones, less than 90% seen once. The CDR3 totals 15 residues. Germline CDR1 MDHEN, CDR2 SYDVKM. These data are taken from a study of cytomegalovirus exposure and HLA in healthy donors. Study-level background: Across 300 to 400 genotyped donors, about 81% landed in the Caucasian-associated ancestry cluster.

Study results and caveats: Generally TCR sequences proved uncommon, though certain public TCRs appeared in numerous donors. In most subjects, TCR beta sequences reportedly gave accurate predictions of HLA-A and HLA-B alleles.

This chain links TRBV28 with TRBJ2-5, with TRBD2 as a possible D gene (6 bases). The DNA end is a closer match to TRBJ2-7, so the J assignment may be wrong. The receptor was derived from a man aged 50 to 59 in good health and CMV-seronegative. Sequencing was done on a sample of PBMCs. The CDR3 protein is CASSLEGLLSYEQYF. CDR3 sequence (DNA): TGTGCCAGCAGTTTGGAGGGGCTTTTATCCTACGAGCAGTACTTC.